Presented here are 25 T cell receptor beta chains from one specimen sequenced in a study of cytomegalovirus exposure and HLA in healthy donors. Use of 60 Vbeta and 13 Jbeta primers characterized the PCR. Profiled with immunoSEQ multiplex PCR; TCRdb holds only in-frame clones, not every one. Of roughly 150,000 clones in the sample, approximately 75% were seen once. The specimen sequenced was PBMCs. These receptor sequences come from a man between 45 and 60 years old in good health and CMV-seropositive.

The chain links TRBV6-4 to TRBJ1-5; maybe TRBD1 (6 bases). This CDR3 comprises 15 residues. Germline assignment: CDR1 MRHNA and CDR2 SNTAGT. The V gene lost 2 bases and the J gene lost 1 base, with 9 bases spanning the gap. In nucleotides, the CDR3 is TGTGCCAGCAGTGACAACAGGGCAAGCAATCAGCCCCAGCATTTT. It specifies CASSDNRASNQPQHF.

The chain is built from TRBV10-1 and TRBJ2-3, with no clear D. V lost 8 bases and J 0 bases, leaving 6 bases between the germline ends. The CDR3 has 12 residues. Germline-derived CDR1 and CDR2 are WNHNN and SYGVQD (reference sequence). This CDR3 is CASGASTDTQYF. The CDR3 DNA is TGCGCCAGCGGTGCTAGCACAGATACGCAGTATTTT.

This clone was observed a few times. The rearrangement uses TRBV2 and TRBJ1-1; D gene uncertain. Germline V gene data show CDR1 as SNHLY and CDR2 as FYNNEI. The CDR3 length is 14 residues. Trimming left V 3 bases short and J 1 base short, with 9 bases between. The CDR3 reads CASSELSRNTEAFF. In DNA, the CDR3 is TGTGCCAGCAGTGAGCTCTCCAGGAACACTGAAGCTTTCTTT.

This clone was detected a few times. CDR3: CASSRLAGGTGELFF. DNA for the CDR3: TGCGCCAGCAGCCGCCTAGCGGGGGGGACCGGGGAGCTGTTTTTT. The V and J genes are TRBV4-1 and TRBJ2-2; 12 nucleotides align to TRBD2. Germline V gene data show CDR1 as MGHRA and CDR2 as YSYEKL. After removal of 4 bases from V and 5 bases from J, the junction contained 2 bases not matched to a gene. The CDR3 has 15 residues.

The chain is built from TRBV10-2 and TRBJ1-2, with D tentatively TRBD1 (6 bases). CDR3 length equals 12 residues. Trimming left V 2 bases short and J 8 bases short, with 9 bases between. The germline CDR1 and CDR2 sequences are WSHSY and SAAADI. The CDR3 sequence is CASSERGAGYTF. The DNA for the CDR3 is TGCGCCAGCAGTGAGCGGGGGGCCGGCTACACCTTC.

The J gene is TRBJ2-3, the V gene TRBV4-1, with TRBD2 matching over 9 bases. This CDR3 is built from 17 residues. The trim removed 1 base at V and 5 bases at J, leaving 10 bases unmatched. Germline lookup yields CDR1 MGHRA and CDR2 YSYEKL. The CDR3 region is CASSQGGGANSGDTQYF. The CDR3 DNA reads TGCGCCAGCAGCCAAGGCGGGGGGGCAAATTCAGGAGATACGCAGTATTTT.

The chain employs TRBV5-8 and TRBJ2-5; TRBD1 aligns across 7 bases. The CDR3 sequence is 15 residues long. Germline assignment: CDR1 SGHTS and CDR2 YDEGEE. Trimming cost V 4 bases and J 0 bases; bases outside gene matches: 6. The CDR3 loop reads CASSQGQAHQETQYF. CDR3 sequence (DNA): TGTGCCAGCAGCCAAGGACAGGCCCACCAAGAGACCCAGTACTTC.

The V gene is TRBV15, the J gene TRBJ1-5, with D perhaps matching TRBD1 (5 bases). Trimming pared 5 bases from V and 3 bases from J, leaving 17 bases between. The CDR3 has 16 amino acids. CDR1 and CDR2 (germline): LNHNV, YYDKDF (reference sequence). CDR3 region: CATSSPPGGFNQPQHF. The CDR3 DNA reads TGTGCCACCAGCTCCCCTCCGGGGGGATTCAATCAGCCCCAGCATTTT.

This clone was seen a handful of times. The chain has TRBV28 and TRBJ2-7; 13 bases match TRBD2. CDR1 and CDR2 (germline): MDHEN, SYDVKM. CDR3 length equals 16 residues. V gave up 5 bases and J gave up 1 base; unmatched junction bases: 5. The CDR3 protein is CASSQGLAGLSYEQYF. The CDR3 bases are TGTGCCAGCAGTCAGGGACTAGCGGGGCTGTCCTACGAGCAGTACTTC.

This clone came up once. For the CDR3, the DNA is TGTGCCAGTCAGAGCTTCCAGGGGATTAATGAAAAACTGTTTTTT. It codes for CASQSFQGINEKLFF. This chain links TRBV19 with TRBJ1-4, with D possibly TRBD1 on 6 matching bases. Germline CDR1 reads LNHDA; CDR2 reads SQIVND (reference sequence). CDR3 length: 15 amino acids. V was pared by 8 bases and J by 4 bases, with 17 bases between. Based on the CDR3 plus reference TRBV19 and TRBJ1-4, the full variable domain is DGGITQSPKYLFRKEGQNVTLSCEQNLNHDAMYWYRQDPGQGLRLIYYSQIVNDFQKGDIAEGYSVSREKKESFPLTVTSAQKNPTAFYLCASQSFQGINEKLFFGSGTQLSVL.

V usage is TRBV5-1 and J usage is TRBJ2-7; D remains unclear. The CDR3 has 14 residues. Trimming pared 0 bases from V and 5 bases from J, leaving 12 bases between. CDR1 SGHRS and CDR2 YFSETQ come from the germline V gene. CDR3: CASSLAGTLDEQYF. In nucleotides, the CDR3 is TGCGCCAGCAGCTTGGCCGGAACCCTAGACGAGCAGTACTTC.

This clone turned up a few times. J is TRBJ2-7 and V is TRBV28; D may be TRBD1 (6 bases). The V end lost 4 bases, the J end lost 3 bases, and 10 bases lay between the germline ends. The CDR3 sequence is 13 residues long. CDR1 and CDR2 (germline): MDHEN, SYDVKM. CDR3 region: CASSSPDSYEQYF. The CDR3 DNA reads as TGTGCCAGCAGTTCCCCGGACAGCTACGAGCAGTACTTC.

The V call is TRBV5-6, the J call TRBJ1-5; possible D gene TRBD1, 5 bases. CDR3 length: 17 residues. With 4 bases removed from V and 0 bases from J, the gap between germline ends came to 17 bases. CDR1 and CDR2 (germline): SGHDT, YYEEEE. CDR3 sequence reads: CASSTTAPLYSNQPQHF. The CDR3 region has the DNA TGTGCCAGCAGCACGACAGCTCCTCTTTATAGCAATCAGCCCCAGCATTTT.

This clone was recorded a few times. The CDR3: CASSYNRGNYEQYF. The CDR3 DNA sequence: TGCGCCAGCAGCTATAACAGGGGTAACTACGAGCAGTACTTC. V and J are TRBV5-1 and TRBJ2-7; 7 bases map to TRBD1. There are 14 residues in the CDR3. V trimming: 3 bases; J trimming: 3 bases; junction bases outside the gene matches: 6. The V gene's germline CDR1 is SGHRS and CDR2 YFSETQ.

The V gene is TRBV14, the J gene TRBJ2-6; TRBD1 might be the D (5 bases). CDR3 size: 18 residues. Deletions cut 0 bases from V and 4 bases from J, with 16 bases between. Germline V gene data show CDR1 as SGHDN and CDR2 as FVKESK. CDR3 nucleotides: TGTGCCAGCAGCCAAGATGGGCAGGGTGTGTACGGGGCCAACGTCCTGACTTTC. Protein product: CASSQDGQGVYGANVLTF.

The CDR3 DNA reads TGTGCCAGCAGCGTAGGATCCAGGGGGTACCAAGAGACCCAGTACTTC. Its translation: CASSVGSRGYQETQYF. This chain connects TRBV9 to TRBJ2-5, with TRBD1 matching over 7 bases. CDR1 and CDR2 (germline): SGDLS, YYNGEE. V gave up 0 bases and J gave up 0 bases; unmatched junction bases: 5. The length of the CDR3 is 16 residues.

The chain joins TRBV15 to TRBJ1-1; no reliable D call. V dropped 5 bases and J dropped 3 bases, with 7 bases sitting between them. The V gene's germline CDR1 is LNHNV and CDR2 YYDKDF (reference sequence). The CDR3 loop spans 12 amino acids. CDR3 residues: CATSDSDTEAFF. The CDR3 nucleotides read TGTGCCACCAGCGACTCGGACACTGAAGCTTTCTTT.

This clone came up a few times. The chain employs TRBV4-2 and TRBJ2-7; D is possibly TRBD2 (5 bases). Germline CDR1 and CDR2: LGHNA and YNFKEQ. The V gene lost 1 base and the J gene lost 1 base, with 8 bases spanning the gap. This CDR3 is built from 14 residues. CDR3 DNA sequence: TGTGCCAGCAGCCAAGTGTCGGGATCCTACGAGCAGTACTTC. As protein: CASSQVSGSYEQYF.

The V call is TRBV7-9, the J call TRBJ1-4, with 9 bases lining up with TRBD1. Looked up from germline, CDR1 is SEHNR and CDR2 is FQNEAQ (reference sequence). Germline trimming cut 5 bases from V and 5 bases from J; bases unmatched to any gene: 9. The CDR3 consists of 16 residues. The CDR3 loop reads CASSEGQQGANEKLFF. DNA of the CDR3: TGTGCCAGCAGCGAGGGCCAACAGGGGGCGAATGAAAAACTGTTTTTT.

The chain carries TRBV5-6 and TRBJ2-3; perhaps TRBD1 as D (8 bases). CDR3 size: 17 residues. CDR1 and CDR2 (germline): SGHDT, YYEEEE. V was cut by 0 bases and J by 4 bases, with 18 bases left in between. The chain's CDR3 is CASSLAGGTGGPDTQYF. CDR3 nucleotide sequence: TGTGCCAGCAGCTTGGCGGGGGGTACAGGGGGGCCAGATACGCAGTATTTT.

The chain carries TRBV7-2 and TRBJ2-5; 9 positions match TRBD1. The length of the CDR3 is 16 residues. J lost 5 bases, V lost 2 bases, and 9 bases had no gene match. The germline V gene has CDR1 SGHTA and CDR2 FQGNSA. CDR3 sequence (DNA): TGTGCCAGCAGCTTATCCGGGACAGGGTGGCGGGAGACCCAGTACTTC. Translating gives CASSLSGTGWRETQYF.

The CDR3 loop is CASSLRQGNSGNTIYF. In DNA form, the CDR3 reads TGTGCCAGCAGCTTGAGGCAGGGTAACTCTGGAAACACCATATATTTT. This chain connects TRBV5-6 to TRBJ1-3, with D maybe TRBD1 (5 bases). Deletions cut 1 base from V and 0 bases from J, with 11 bases between. From germline, CDR1 is SGHDT and CDR2 YYEEEE. The CDR3 loop spans 16 amino acids. The full variable domain, rest sourced from reference TRBV5-6 and TRBJ1-3, is DAGVTQSPTHLIKTRGQQVTLRCSPKSGHDTVSWYQQALGQGPQFIFQYYEEEERQRGNFPDRFSGHQFPNYSSELNVNALLLGDSALYLCASSLRQGNSGNTIYFGEGSWLTVV.

This CDR3 is CASSPGTSGTDTQYF. Here the CDR3 DNA reads TGTGCCAGCAGCCCCGGGACTAGCGGTACAGATACGCAGTATTTT. The gene calls are TRBV5-6 and TRBJ2-3, with 11 nucleotides matching TRBD2. Germline V gives CDR1 SGHDT, CDR2 YYEEEE. CDR3 length equals 15 residues. V lost 4 bases and J lost 3; bases outside the gene matches: 4. The whole variable domain, filled in from reference TRBV5-6 and TRBJ2-3, reads DAGVTQSPTHLIKTRGQQVTLRCSPKSGHDTVSWYQQALGQGPQFIFQYYEEEERQRGNFPDRFSGHQFPNYSSELNVNALLLGDSALYLCASSPGTSGTDTQYFGPGTRLTVL.

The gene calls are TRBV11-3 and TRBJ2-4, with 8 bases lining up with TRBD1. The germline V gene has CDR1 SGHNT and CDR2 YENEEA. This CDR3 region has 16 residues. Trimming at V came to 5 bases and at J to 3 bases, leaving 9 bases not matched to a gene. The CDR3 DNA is TGTGCCAGCAGCCAGGGGGCAGGGGGCGGCAAAAACATTCAGTACTTC. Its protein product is CASSQGAGGGKNIQYF.

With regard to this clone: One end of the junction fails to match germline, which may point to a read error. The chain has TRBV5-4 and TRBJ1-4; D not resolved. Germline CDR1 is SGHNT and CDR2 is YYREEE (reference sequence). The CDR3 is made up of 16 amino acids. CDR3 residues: CATSRSLTRFHEKLFF. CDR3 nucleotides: TGTGCCACCAGCAGGTCCTTGACAAGGTTTCATGAAAAACTGTTTTTT.